A single sample is the source of the 13 T cell receptor beta chains below, sequenced in a study of blood T cell repertoires in COVID-19. The assay was immunoSEQ multiplex PCR, and TCRdb's table has in-frame clones only and misses some. The table records 30,000 to 40,000 clones, about nine tenths of them present only once. The sample comprised peripheral blood. These receptors originate from a man aged 50-60 years with active or convalescent COVID-19.

The CDR3 DNA reads TGTGCCAGCAGTTCTTTCGCCCAGGACAGTAAAAACATTCAGTACTTC. Protein product: CASSSFAQDSKNIQYF. The rearrangement uses TRBV6-2 or TRBV6-3 and TRBJ2-4; weak D call: TRBD1 (6 bases). The V and J ends lost 4 bases and 4 bases respectively, with 17 bases between them. Germline V lookup: CDR1 MNHEY, CDR2 SVGEGT. The CDR3 covers 16 residues.

V and J are TRBV7-8 and TRBJ2-7, with no clear D. V lost 4 bases, J lost 2 bases, and 3 bases lay in between. The CDR3 is 11 residues long. CDR1 is SGHVS, CDR2 FQNEAQ, per germline. CDR3 bases: TGTGCCAGCAGCTCGGCCTACGAGCAGTACTTC. Its translation: CASSSAYEQYF.

This clone was seen only a few times. The rearrangement links TRBV2 to TRBJ2-7; a possible D gene is TRBD2 (5 bases). V was pared by 2 bases and J by 1 base, with 12 bases between. The CDR3 runs to 15 residues. In germline, CDR1 is SNHLY, CDR2 FYNNEI. The CDR3 loop is CASSERLASSYEQYF. In DNA form, the CDR3 reads TGTGCCAGCAGTGAAAGGCTAGCCTCGTCCTACGAGCAGTACTTC.

The chain has TRBV27 and TRBJ2-5, with a tentative D call TRBD1 (6 bases). The CDR3 runs 14 residues. The germline V and J ends were trimmed by 5 bases and 6 bases, with 16 bases remaining between them. From germline, CDR1 is MNHEY and CDR2 SMNVEV (reference sequence). CDR3 sequence (DNA): TGTGCCAGCAGTAAAACCGGGACAACGCAGACCCAGTACTTC. Translating it yields CASSKTGTTQTQYF.

This clone came up once. The J gene is TRBJ2-2, the V gene TRBV27, with TRBD2 matching over 7 bases. This CDR3 is 15 amino acids long. The germline V gene encodes CDR1 MNHEY and CDR2 SMNVEV (reference sequence). Unmatched junction bases numbered 4, after V lost 6 bases and J lost 0 bases. In DNA form, the CDR3 reads TGTGCCAGCAGCCAGCGGGACGCGAACACCGGGGAGCTGTTTTTT. Amino acid sequence: CASSQRDANTGELFF.

V is TRBV28 and J is TRBJ2-1; a weak D match, TRBD1 (6 bases). CDR1 and CDR2 (germline): MDHEN, SYDVKM. This CDR3 has 12 amino acids. CDR3 sequence reads: CVTQGMSNEQFF. DNA for the CDR3: TGTGTTACACAGGGTATGAGCAATGAGCAGTTCTTC.

The CDR3: CATSRASNTGSGNQPQHF. CDR3 nucleotide sequence: TGTGCCACCAGCAGAGCTTCGAACACAGGGAGTGGCAATCAGCCCCAGCATTTT. The chain carries TRBV15 and TRBJ1-5; possible D gene TRBD1, 6 bases. The V end was cut by 1 base, the J end by 2 bases, with 18 bases between. The CDR3 sequence is 18 residues long. CDR1 and CDR2 (germline): LNHNV, YYDKDF (reference sequence). The full variable domain, completed using reference TRBV15 and TRBJ1-5, is DAMVIQNPRYQVTQFGKPVTLSCSQTLNHNVMYWYQQKSSQAPKLLFHYYDKDFNNEADTPDNFQSRRPNTSFCFLDIRSPGLGDTAMYLCATSRASNTGSGNQPQHFGDGTRLSIL.

This chain links TRBV6-6 with TRBJ2-2; the D is unclear. The V end was cut by 0 bases, the J end by 0 bases, with 8 bases between. The CDR3 is 16 residues long. CDR1 MNHNY and CDR2 SVGAGI come from the germline V gene (reference sequence). CDR3 in amino acids: CASSYSFLSNTGELFF. The CDR3 DNA sequence: TGTGCCAGCAGTTACTCGTTCCTTTCGAACACCGGGGAGCTGTTTTTT.

V is TRBV5-1 and J is TRBJ2-7; 8 bases agree with TRBD2. This CDR3 region has 17 residues. V dropped 4 bases and J dropped 5; count of bases not matched to a gene: 17. Germline loops: CDR1 SGHRS, CDR2 YFSETQ. Here the CDR3 reads CASSIASPAGVQHEQYF. The CDR3, as DNA: TGCGCCAGCAGCATTGCCTCTCCAGCGGGAGTACAACACGAGCAGTACTTC.

This clone was found once. The chain employs TRBV10-3 and TRBJ1-2; D is undetermined. CDR3 length: 15 residues. Between the trimmed V and J ends, which lost 8 bases and 4 bases, there was a span of 20 bases. Looked up from germline, CDR1 is ENHRY and CDR2 is SYGVKD. CDR3 in amino acids: CAIPFAPGSGYGYTF. CDR3 DNA sequence: TGTGCCATCCCCTTTGCCCCCGGGAGCGGCTATGGCTACACCTTC.

CDR3 DNA sequence: TGTGCCAGCAGTGCCGGGACTAGCGGGAGCAGAGCCAAAAACATTCAGTACTTC. Translation: CASSAGTSGSRAKNIQYF. This chain links TRBV27 with TRBJ2-4; 14 nucleotides agree with TRBD2. Trimming removed 5 bases from V and 0 bases from J; junction bases left unmatched: 6. This CDR3 region has 18 residues. The germline CDR1 and CDR2 sequences are MNHEY and SMNVEV (reference sequence).

By proportion, this clone is medium-sized. V and J are TRBV13 and TRBJ1-1; 8 nucleotides match TRBD1. CDR3 length equals 16 residues. Germline-derived CDR1 and CDR2 are PRHDT and FYEKMQ (reference sequence). J lost 0 bases, V lost 5 bases, and 8 bases had no gene match. CDR3 in amino acids: CASSHGQGVLNTEAFF. DNA for the CDR3: TGTGCCAGCAGCCACGGACAGGGTGTTTTGAACACTGAAGCTTTCTTT.

This clone was observed a single time. This rearrangement joins TRBV29-1 to TRBJ2-5; 10 bases line up with TRBD2. CDR3 length equals 13 residues. CDR1 is SQVTM and CDR2 is ANQGSEA in the germline V gene. With V trimmed by 7 bases and J by 5 bases, 7 bases remained unmatched. Here the CDR3 reads CSAHLAGVETQYF. CDR3 sequence (DNA): TGCAGCGCCCACCTAGCGGGGGTCGAGACCCAGTACTTC.